Listed below are T cell receptor beta chains from one sample, sequenced in a study of shared clonotypes between healthy human individuals. Some clones are missing from TCRdb's copy, which holds only in-frame ones; the method was immunoSEQ multiplex PCR. The sample holds over a million clones, around 82% seen once. Sequencing was carried out using memory CD4+ T cells from PBMCs. These receptors all stem from a young man in good health. Some clones in this sample may be carry-over from other donors' samples. The CDR3 runs from the conserved cysteine through the conserved F or W. D genes are given only for firm matches. Clone size is given for some rows only: seen once, a few or many times, or a class if the clone is expanded.

d_call: TRBD2
clone_size: .
j_call: TRBJ2-1
v_call: TRBV28
cdr3_nt: TGTGCCAGCAGTTTAAGTCCTAGCGGCACCTACAATGAGCAGTTCTTC
cdr3_aa: CASSLSPSGTYNEQFF

d_call: TRBD1
clone_size: few
j_call: TRBJ1-2
v_call: TRBV7-2
cdr3_nt: TGTGCCAGCAGCTCTGGTGGGACAGGGGACTATGGCTACACCTTC
cdr3_aa: CASSSGGTGDYGYTF

d_call: TRBD1
clone_size: many
j_call: TRBJ1-1
v_call: TRBV5-1
cdr3_nt: TGCGCCAGCAGCTTAGGGGGCGCGGCGATGAACACTGAAGCTTTCTTT
cdr3_aa: CASSLGGAAMNTEAFF

d_call: TRBD1
clone_size: .
j_call: TRBJ2-7
v_call: TRBV5-1
cdr3_nt: TGCGCCAGCTCGTTCTCCGGGACAGGGATTGAGCAGTACTTC
cdr3_aa: CASSFSGTGIEQYF

d_call: .
clone_size: once
j_call: TRBJ1-3
v_call: TRBV10-3
cdr3_nt: TGTGCCACGGGGGGAGGTCTGGGACCCGGAAACACCATATATTTT
cdr3_aa: CATGGGLGPGNTIYF

d_call: TRBD1
clone_size: .
j_call: TRBJ2-2
v_call: TRBV2
cdr3_nt: TGTGCCAGCAGGCCAACTGGCAGGGGGCGGGCCTACACCGGGGAGCTGTTTTTT
cdr3_aa: CASRPTGRGRAYTGELFF

d_call: TRBD1
clone_size: .
j_call: TRBJ1-2
v_call: TRBV28
cdr3_nt: TGTGCCAGCAGTGTGACAGGGGAACTCTATGGCTACACCTTC
cdr3_aa: CASSVTGELYGYTF

d_call: TRBD2
clone_size: .
j_call: TRBJ2-2
v_call: TRBV5-6
cdr3_nt: TGTGCCAGCAGCCCCGCCCTCGGGACTAGCGGGAGAAGAACCGGGGAGCTGTTTTTT
cdr3_aa: CASSPALGTSGRRTGELFF

d_call: .
clone_size: .
j_call: TRBJ2-1
v_call: TRBV6-1
cdr3_nt: TGTGCCAGCAGTGAACTTGGCTCCTACAATGAGCAGTTCTTC
cdr3_aa: CASSELGSYNEQFF

d_call: TRBD1
clone_size: .
j_call: TRBJ2-5
v_call: TRBV6-5
cdr3_nt: TGTGCCAGCAGTCTCAACAGGGGCCAAGAGACCCAGTACTTC
cdr3_aa: CASSLNRGQETQYF

d_call: .
clone_size: few
j_call: TRBJ2-7
v_call: TRBV5-1
cdr3_nt: TGCGCCAGCAGCTCTGAGGATAGCGGAACCTACGAGCAGTACTTC
cdr3_aa: CASSSEDSGTYEQYF

d_call: .
clone_size: once
j_call: TRBJ1-2
v_call: TRBV18
cdr3_nt: TGTGCCAGCTCACCCGACATTTCCCATGGCTACACCTTC
cdr3_aa: CASSPDISHGYTF

d_call: .
clone_size: .
j_call: TRBJ1-6
v_call: TRBV2
cdr3_nt: TGTGCCAGCAGTGGCGAGGGATCACCCCTCCACTTT
cdr3_aa: CASSGEGSPLHF

d_call: TRBD1
clone_size: many
j_call: TRBJ1-4
v_call: TRBV27
cdr3_nt: TGTGCCAGCAGTTTAAGAGGGACAGGGGGCCGGAATGAAAAACTGTTTTTT
cdr3_aa: CASSLRGTGGRNEKLFF

d_call: TRBD1
clone_size: .
j_call: TRBJ2-7
v_call: TRBV5-1
cdr3_nt: TGCGCCAGCAGCACCCGGACAGGGGGCGGCGAGCAGTACTTC
cdr3_aa: CASSTRTGGGEQYF

d_call: TRBD1
clone_size: .
j_call: TRBJ1-1
v_call: TRBV7-9
cdr3_nt: TGTGCCAGCAGCCCTCGGGGACAGGCGCTGGGCACTGAAGCTTTCTTT
cdr3_aa: CASSPRGQALGTEAFF

d_call: .
clone_size: many
j_call: TRBJ2-3
v_call: TRBV19
cdr3_nt: TGTGCCAGTACCCCCATTCACGGGCGGAGCACAGATACGCAGTATTTT
cdr3_aa: CASTPIHGRSTDTQYF

d_call: .
clone_size: .
j_call: TRBJ2-2
v_call: TRBV5-1
cdr3_nt: TGCGCCAGCAGCGGGGGAGACAGACAGTGGCGGGAGCTGTTTTTT
cdr3_aa: CASSGGDRQWRELFF

d_call: .
clone_size: .
j_call: TRBJ2-5
v_call: TRBV9
cdr3_nt: TGTGCCAGCAGCGTACTCGGCGGGCAAGAGACCCAGTACTTC
cdr3_aa: CASSVLGGQETQYF

d_call: TRBD2
clone_size: .
j_call: TRBJ2-7
v_call: TRBV7-9
cdr3_nt: TGTGCCAGCAGCGAATCCGGGACTAGCGGCTACGAGCAGTACTTC
cdr3_aa: CASSESGTSGYEQYF

d_call: TRBD2
clone_size: .
j_call: TRBJ2-7
v_call: TRBV5-1
cdr3_nt: TGCGCCAGCAGCTTTTTGACTAGCGGGAGTTCTTACGAGCAGTACTTC
cdr3_aa: CASSFLTSGSSYEQYF

d_call: .
clone_size: .
j_call: TRBJ2-3
v_call: TRBV28
cdr3_nt: TGTGCCAGCAGTTTGAGCTTAGGGGGCACAGATACGCAGTATTTT
cdr3_aa: CASSLSLGGTDTQYF

d_call: .
clone_size: .
j_call: TRBJ1-1
v_call: TRBV6-5
cdr3_nt: TGTGCCAGCAGTCCCGGGACCCACACTGAAGCTTTCTTT
cdr3_aa: CASSPGTHTEAFF

d_call: .
clone_size: few
j_call: TRBJ1-2
v_call: TRBV4-1
cdr3_nt: TGCGCCAGCAGCCACGGGAGAGGGCCCTCTTATGGCTACACCTTC
cdr3_aa: CASSHGRGPSYGYTF

d_call: .
clone_size: few
j_call: TRBJ1-4
v_call: TRBV28
cdr3_nt: TGTGCCAGCAGGCCCCTCCGATCGGCCCGCCTGTTTTTT
cdr3_aa: CASRPLRSARLFF

d_call: .
clone_size: .
j_call: TRBJ2-3
v_call: TRBV28
cdr3_nt: TGTGCCAGCACCCTTTTTCCCACAGATACGCAGTATTTT
cdr3_aa: CASTLFPTDTQYF

d_call: .
clone_size: .
j_call: TRBJ1-4
v_call: TRBV18
cdr3_nt: TGTGCCAGCTCACCGAACCTCCCGGGGGCATCGACTAATGAAAAACTGTTTTTT
cdr3_aa: CASSPNLPGASTNEKLFF

d_call: TRBD2
clone_size: .
j_call: TRBJ2-7
v_call: TRBV7-2
cdr3_nt: TGTGCCAGCAGCCCCCGGACTAGCGGATATACCTACGAGCAGTACTTC
cdr3_aa: CASSPRTSGYTYEQYF

d_call: .
clone_size: .
j_call: TRBJ1-1
v_call: TRBV2
cdr3_nt: TGTGCCAGCAGTACCGACAGTGGGGCTTTCTTT
cdr3_aa: CASSTDSGAFF

d_call: TRBD1
clone_size: .
j_call: TRBJ1-2
v_call: TRBV11-2
cdr3_nt: TGTGCCAGCAGACCGATACGTATCCGGGACAGGACGGCTTATGGCTACACCTTC
cdr3_aa: CASRPIRIRDRTAYGYTF

d_call: TRBD2
clone_size: .
j_call: TRBJ2-7
v_call: TRBV5-1
cdr3_nt: TGCGCCAGCAGCACACTAGCGGGAGGTTTCTACGAGCAGTACTTC
cdr3_aa: CASSTLAGGFYEQYF

d_call: TRBD1
clone_size: .
j_call: TRBJ2-7
v_call: TRBV7-2
cdr3_nt: TGTGCCAGCAGCGGACAGGGGCCGGGCTACGAGCAGTACTTC
cdr3_aa: CASSGQGPGYEQYF

d_call: TRBD1
clone_size: once
j_call: TRBJ1-1
v_call: TRBV5-4
cdr3_nt: TGTGCCAGCAGCGAGGGGACAGGGGGCCCCATGAACACTGAAGCTTTCTTT
cdr3_aa: CASSEGTGGPMNTEAFF

d_call: .
clone_size: .
j_call: TRBJ1-2
v_call: TRBV7-9
cdr3_nt: TGTGCCAGCAGCTCAAGAGGGGTTGGCTACACCTTC
cdr3_aa: CASSSRGVGYTF

d_call: .
clone_size: few
j_call: TRBJ1-5
v_call: TRBV28
cdr3_nt: TGTGCCAGCAGGGTCCTCAATCAGCCCCAGCATTTT
cdr3_aa: CASRVLNQPQHF

d_call: .
clone_size: once
j_call: TRBJ2-4
v_call: TRBV21-1
cdr3_nt: TGTGCCAGCAGCAAAGGCCGGGGGGCCCTCGGAAACATTCAGTACTTC
cdr3_aa: CASSKGRGALGNIQYF

d_call: .
clone_size: .
j_call: TRBJ1-3
v_call: TRBV10-3
cdr3_nt: TGTGCCATCAGTGAAGGGCCTGGAAACACCATATATTTT
cdr3_aa: CAISEGPGNTIYF

d_call: .
clone_size: .
j_call: TRBJ1-4
v_call: TRBV6-5
cdr3_nt: TGTGCCAGCAGAAAAGAGAGCACAAATGAAAAACTGTTTTTT
cdr3_aa: CASRKESTNEKLFF

d_call: .
clone_size: few
j_call: TRBJ1-1
v_call: TRBV25-1
cdr3_nt: TGTGCCAGCATGTTTGCGGAGGGCACTGAAGCTTTCTTT
cdr3_aa: CASMFAEGTEAFF

d_call: TRBD1
clone_size: many
j_call: TRBJ1-2
v_call: TRBV5-6
cdr3_nt: TGTGCCAGCAGCTGGGACAGGGGAAACTATGGCTACACCTTC
cdr3_aa: CASSWDRGNYGYTF

d_call: .
clone_size: .
j_call: TRBJ2-3
v_call: TRBV6-1
cdr3_nt: TGTGCCAGCGGGAAATGGGGCCGAAACACAGATACGCAGTATTTT
cdr3_aa: CASGKWGRNTDTQYF

d_call: TRBD2
clone_size: .
j_call: TRBJ2-3
v_call: TRBV7-9
cdr3_nt: TGTGCCAGCAGCGCCGGACTAGCGGCTCGCACAGATACGCAGTATTTT
cdr3_aa: CASSAGLAARTDTQYF

d_call: .
clone_size: few
j_call: TRBJ1-2
v_call: TRBV6-1
cdr3_nt: TGTGCCAGCAGTGTTAAGAGACAGGTCTATGGCTACACCTTC
cdr3_aa: CASSVKRQVYGYTF

d_call: .
clone_size: few
j_call: TRBJ2-3
v_call: TRBV4-3
cdr3_nt: TGCGCCAGCAGCCAGCCCGAGTTAGATACGCAGTATTTT
cdr3_aa: CASSQPELDTQYF

d_call: .
clone_size: .
j_call: TRBJ2-1
v_call: TRBV25-1
cdr3_nt: TGTGCCAGCAGTGAATTTGGCCAGGGGAAAAACAATGAGCAGTTCTTC
cdr3_aa: CASSEFGQGKNNEQFF

d_call: .
clone_size: .
j_call: TRBJ2-2
v_call: TRBV10-3
cdr3_nt: TGTGCCATCAGACAGGGTGATAACACCGGGGAGCTGTTTTTT
cdr3_aa: CAIRQGDNTGELFF